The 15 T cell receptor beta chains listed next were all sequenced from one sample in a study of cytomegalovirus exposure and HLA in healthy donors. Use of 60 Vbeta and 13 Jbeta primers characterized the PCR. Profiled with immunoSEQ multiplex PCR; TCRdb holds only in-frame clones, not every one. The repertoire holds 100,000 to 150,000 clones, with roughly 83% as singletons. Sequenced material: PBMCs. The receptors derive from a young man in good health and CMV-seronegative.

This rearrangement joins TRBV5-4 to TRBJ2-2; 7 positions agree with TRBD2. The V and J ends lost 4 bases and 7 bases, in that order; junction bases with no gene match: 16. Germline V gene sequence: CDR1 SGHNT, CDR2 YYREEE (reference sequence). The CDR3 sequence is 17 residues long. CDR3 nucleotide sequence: TGTGCCAGCAGCCCCATCGGGGGAGGGCCGATGAGCGGGGAGCTGTTTTTT. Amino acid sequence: CASSPIGGGPMSGELFF.

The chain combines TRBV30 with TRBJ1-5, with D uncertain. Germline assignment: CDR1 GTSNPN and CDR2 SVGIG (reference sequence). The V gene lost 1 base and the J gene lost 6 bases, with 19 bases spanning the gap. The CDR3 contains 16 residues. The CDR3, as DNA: TGTGCCTGGAGTGCCCTGTCCGGGGTTGGGTTTCAGCCCCAGCATTTT. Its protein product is CAWSALSGVGFQPQHF.

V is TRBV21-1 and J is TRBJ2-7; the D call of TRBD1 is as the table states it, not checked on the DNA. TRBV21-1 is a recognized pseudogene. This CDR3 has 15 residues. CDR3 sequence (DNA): TGTGCCAGCAGCAGGCTCCGGGACAACCGCTACGAGCAGTACTTC. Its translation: CASSRLRDNRYEQYF.

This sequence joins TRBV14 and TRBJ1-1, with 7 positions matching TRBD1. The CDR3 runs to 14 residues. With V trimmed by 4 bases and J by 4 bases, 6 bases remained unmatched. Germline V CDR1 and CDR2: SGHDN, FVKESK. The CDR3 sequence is CASSLGQVSTEAFF. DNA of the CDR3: TGTGCCAGCAGCCTCGGACAGGTCAGCACTGAAGCTTTCTTT. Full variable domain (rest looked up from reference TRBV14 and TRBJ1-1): EAGVTQFPSHSVIEKGQTVTLRCDPISGHDNLYWYRRVMGKEIKFLLHFVKESKQDESGMPNNRFLAERTGGTYSTLKVQPAELEDSGVYFCASSLGQVSTEAFFGQGTRLTVV.

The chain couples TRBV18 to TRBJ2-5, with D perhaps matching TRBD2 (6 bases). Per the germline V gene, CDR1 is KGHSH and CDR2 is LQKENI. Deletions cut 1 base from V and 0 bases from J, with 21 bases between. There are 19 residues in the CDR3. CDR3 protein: CASSPRGGSGVMYQETQYF. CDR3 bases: TGTGCCAGCTCACCACGTGGGGGTTCGGGGGTGATGTACCAAGAGACCCAGTACTTC.

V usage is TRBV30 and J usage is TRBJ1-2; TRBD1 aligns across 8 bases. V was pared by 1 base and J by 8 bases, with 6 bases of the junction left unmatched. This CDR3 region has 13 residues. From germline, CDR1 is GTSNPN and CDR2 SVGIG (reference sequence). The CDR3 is CAWSATGGVGYTF. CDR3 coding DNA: TGTGCCTGGAGTGCAACAGGGGGTGTCGGCTACACCTTC.

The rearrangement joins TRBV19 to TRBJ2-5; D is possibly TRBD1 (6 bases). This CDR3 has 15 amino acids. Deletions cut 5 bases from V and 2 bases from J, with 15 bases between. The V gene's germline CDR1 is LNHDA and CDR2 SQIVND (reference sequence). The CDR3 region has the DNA TGTGCCAGTAGTCTATTCGGGACACAACAAGAGACCCAGTACTTC. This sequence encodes CASSLFGTQQETQYF.

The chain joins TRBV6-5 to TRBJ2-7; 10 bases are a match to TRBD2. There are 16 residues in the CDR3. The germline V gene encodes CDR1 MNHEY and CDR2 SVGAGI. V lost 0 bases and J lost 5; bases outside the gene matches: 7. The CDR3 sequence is CASSYSTSGRDDEQYV. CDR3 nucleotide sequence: TGTGCCAGCAGTTACTCGACTAGCGGGCGGGACGACGAGCAGTACGTC.

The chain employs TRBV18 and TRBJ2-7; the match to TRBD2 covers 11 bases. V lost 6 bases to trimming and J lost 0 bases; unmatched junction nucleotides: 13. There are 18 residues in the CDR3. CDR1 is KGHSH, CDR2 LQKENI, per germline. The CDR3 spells CASSLMSIAGGSSYEQYV. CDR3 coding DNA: TGTGCCAGCTCCCTAATGAGTATAGCGGGAGGGAGCTCCTACGAGCAGTACGTC.

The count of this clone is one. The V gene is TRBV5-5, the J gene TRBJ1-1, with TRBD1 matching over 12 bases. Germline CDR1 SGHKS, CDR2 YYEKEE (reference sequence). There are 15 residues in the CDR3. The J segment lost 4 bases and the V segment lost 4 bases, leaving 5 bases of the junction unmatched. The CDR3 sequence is CASSTGQGAGTEAFF. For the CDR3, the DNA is TGTGCCAGCAGCACGGGACAGGGGGCGGGCACTGAAGCTTTCTTT.

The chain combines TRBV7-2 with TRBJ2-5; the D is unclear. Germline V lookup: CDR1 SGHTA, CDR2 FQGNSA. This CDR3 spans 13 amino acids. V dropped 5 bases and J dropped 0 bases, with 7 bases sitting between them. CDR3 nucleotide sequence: TGTGCCAGCAGCGGCGGTCACCAAGAGACCCAGTACTTC. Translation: CASSGGHQETQYF.

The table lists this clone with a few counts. The CDR3 bases are TGTGCCAGCAGCCCGGAGCGGGAGTTGGATGAGCAGTTCTTC. Protein sequence: CASSPERELDEQFF. The genes are TRBV4-2 and TRBJ2-1; TRBD2 agrees at 8 bases. The CDR3 has 14 residues. CDR1 and CDR2 (germline): LGHNA, YNFKEQ. With 4 bases clipped from V and 8 bases from J, the junction kept 7 bases outside the gene matches.

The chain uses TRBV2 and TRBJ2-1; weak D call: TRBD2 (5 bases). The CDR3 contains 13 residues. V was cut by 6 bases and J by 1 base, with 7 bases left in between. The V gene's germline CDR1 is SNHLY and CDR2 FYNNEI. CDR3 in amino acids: CASRSGSYNEQFF. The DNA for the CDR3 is TGTGCCAGCAGAAGCGGTTCCTACAATGAGCAGTTCTTC.

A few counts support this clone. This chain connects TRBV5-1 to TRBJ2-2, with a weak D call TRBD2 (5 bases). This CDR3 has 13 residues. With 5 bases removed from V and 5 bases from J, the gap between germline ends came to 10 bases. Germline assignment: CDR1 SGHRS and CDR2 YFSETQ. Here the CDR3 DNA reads TGCGCCAGCAGACTAGTAGTAACCGGGGAGCTGTTTTTT. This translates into CASRLVVTGELFF.

The CDR3 spells CASSPGAGQPQHF. DNA of the CDR3: TGTGCCAGCAGCCCAGGGGCGGGTCAGCCCCAGCATTTT. This rearrangement joins TRBV7-6 to TRBJ1-5, with TRBD1 as a possible D gene (6 bases). Trimming left V 5 bases short and J 6 bases short, with 11 bases between. Germline V gene lookup returns CDR1 SGHVS and CDR2 FNYEAQ. The length of the CDR3 is 13 residues.